This TCR beta chain was sequenced for a study of long-term antiretroviral therapy in people with HIV (dated by TCRdb to 2022 to 2024). At the level of the whole study: The earliest samples were collected about a decade before the 2015 WHO recommendation for immediate ART, when ART was typically delayed until CD4 counts fell. Whether ART initiation and durable HIV suppression were associated with changes in peripheral blood TRB repertoire composition and diversity was tested in a retrospective serial study. A total of 150 to 200 cryopreserved PBMC samples were contributed to the cohort by 30 adults with confirmed HIV infection, with samples collected serially over a mean of roughly six years (range 1-12). About 35% of the 30 participants with HIV were female. No cross-contamination during QIAcube processing turned up in test extractions that ran a monoclonal T-cell line alongside about 35 polyclonal samples. Overall study results and their limits: Samples dated from the mid-2000s to the late 2010s, and the ART regimens used may be less effective than current ones. Because cell numbers in pre-ART samples were limited, unsorted PBMC were profiled instead of sorted CD4+ and CD8+ T cells. Limited PBMC availability meant only the TCR beta chain was sequenced, without alpha chain pairing. HIV repertoires had narrower CDR3 length ranges than controls, and the network structure suggested an antigen-experienced repertoire that shifted only slightly toward naive after ART. Starting ART was linked to a significant rise in TRB diversity, yet even after long-term ART the diversity remained significantly lower than in transplant donor controls. Inferences about post-ART repertoire changes are limited because no data were available on ART adherence, viral resistance or therapy changes. At every time point, the repertoire was dominated by expanded TRB clones first identified before ART initiation, although this dominance fluctuated and, in many PLHIV, declined after ART.

Participants were included only if at least one PBMC sample before ART initiation and at least two post-ART samples were available. All participants with HIV were treated in the United States of America. Cryopreserved samples of about 0.9-11 million PBMC were thawed and washed before DNA extraction. At the time of the earliest PBMC sample for each participant with HIV, ages ranged from about 23 to 60 years. PBMC samples from each participant spanned 1-4 timepoints before ART initiation and 2-8 timepoints after ART initiation, with a median of 7 samples. For every participant, serial HIV viral load, CD4+ T-cell count, ART history and demographic data were obtained. Using a Qiagen kit on a QIAcube, genomic DNA was extracted from unsorted PBMC, with samples processed in batches of 12. In the germline V gene (reference sequence), CDR1 corresponds to SEHNR and CDR2 to FQNEAQ. The CDR3 goes from the cysteine to the phenylalanine over 13 residues. The entry retains the CDR3 DNA only, 39 bases that are in frame from base 1. V sheds 5 bases and J sheds 3 bases, leaving 11 bases between their ends.

Details on this clone: It lacks a known antigen. Per-base qualities were not stored, and no clone one base away is much larger.

The immunoSEQ hsTCRB v3.0 assay was used at survey level resolution for TRB variable region sequencing. The target sequencing depth for TRB was roughly 40,000-50,000 T-cell genomes per sample. An Illumina MiSeq with a v3 150-cycle kit was used to sequence the pooled TRB libraries. In the source study's methods: Repertoire analysis was performed in R inside a reproducible Nextflow workflow that covered QC, data transformation and analysis. LymphoSeq2, an R package for exploring AIRR-Seq data, was used to implement custom analyses. A few samples yielding fewer than 5000 total TRB sequences were excluded, leaving 188 analyzed HIV repertoires. Among the 190 or so HIV repertoires that were kept, 59 were collected before ART initiation and around 130 were collected after ART initiation. Repertoires were downsampled to 5000 TRB nucleotide sequences, with summary statistics averaged over 100 downsampling iterations. Only TRB sequences with CDR3 regions of at least seven amino acids were retained for analysis. Two measures captured diversity: a Shannon entropy-derived clonality score and the Gini coefficient. Repertoire networks linked the top 5000 CDR3 amino acid sequences whenever two sequences differed by an edit distance of one. GLIPH2 predicted antigen specificity groups and MHC restriction for TRB CDR3 amino acid sequences. To flag known CMV, EBV, HIV or tissue antigen associations, CDR3 amino acid sequences were matched against VDJdb and McPAS-TCR. Pre-ART, post-ART and control groups were compared with Wilcoxon signed-rank tests and Holm-Bonferroni correction. TCRdb limited this immuneACCESS table to in-frame rearrangements with V and J called. A share of clones is missing; checked studies link under half to unresolved V genes, and the rest is unexplained. V, J and clone size are taken as reported in that table, and D and trimming were inferred from the DNA itself. The sample contains 24,000 or so clones, 85% of them found a single time. Of the sample, approximately 9% is held by the ten largest clones.

The rearranged segments are TRBV7-9 and TRBJ2-7; D gene: possibly TRBD2, on 5 matching bases. The TCR sequence derives from a man aged 40-50 years with HIV. The specimen was unsorted PBMCs, collected 2.3 years after starting antiretroviral therapy. The base sequence is TGTGCCAGCAGCATAGGACTGGGCTACGAGCAGTACTTC. Translated, it reads CASSIGLGYEQYF.